This TCR beta chain comes out of a study of response to subunit inactivated influenza vaccine. Study-level findings and limits: After each seasonal influenza vaccination, few new T cells are recruited, the authors suggested.

Notes on this clonotype: Its antigen is undetermined.

Each CDR3 protein gets one entry after TCRdb re-called the RT-PCR reads with MiXCR. This table has over 800,000 distinct CDR3 sequences, 21% appearing once. The CDR3 is made up of 12 amino acids. V lost 8 bases and J lost 3, with 14 bases in between. Germline assignment: CDR1 SQVTM and CDR2 ANQGSEA. This clonotype was sampled from a man aged 50-60 years who received an inactivated influenza vaccine. The chain carries TRBV29-1 and TRBJ2-7, with D possibly being TRBD1 (6 bases). The source material was PBMCs from blood, sampled 4 to 6 days after vaccination. The CDR3 DNA sequence: TGCAGCACTCGCGACAGGTTCTACGAGCAGTACTTC. Its protein is CSTRDRFYEQYF.